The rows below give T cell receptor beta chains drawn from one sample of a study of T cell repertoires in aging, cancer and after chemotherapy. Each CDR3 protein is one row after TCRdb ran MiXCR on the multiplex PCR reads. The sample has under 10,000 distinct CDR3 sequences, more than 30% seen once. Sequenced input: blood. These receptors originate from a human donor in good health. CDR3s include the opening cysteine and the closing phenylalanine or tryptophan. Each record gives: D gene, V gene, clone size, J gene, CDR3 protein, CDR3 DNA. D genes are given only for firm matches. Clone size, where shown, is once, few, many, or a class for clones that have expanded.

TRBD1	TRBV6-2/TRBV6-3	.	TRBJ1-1	CASSQPRRGQKKTEAFF	TGTGCCAGCAGTCAGCCTAGGAGGGGACAGAAGAAAACTGAAGCTTTCTTT
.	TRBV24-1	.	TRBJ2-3	CATSPGAGGHTDTQYF	TGTGCCACCAGCCCCGGGGCCGGGGGACACACAGATACGCAGTATTTT
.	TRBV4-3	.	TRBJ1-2	CASSQDANYGYTF	TGCGCCAGCAGCCAAGACGCAAACTATGGCTACACCTTC
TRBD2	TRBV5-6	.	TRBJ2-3	CASSWGLDQDTQYF	TGTGCCAGCAGCTGGGGACTAGATCAGGATACGCAGTATTTT
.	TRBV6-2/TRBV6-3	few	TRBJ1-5	CASSPTENQPQHF	TGTGCCAGCAGCCCGACGGAGAATCAGCCCCAGCATTTT
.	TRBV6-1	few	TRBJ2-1	CASSRVGSRGSSYNEQFF	TGTGCCAGCAGCCGAGTAGGTTCCAGGGGCAGCTCCTACAATGAGCAGTTCTTC
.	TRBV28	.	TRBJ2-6	CASRESGANVLTF	TGTGCCAGCAGGGAGTCTGGGGCCAACGTCCTGACTTTC
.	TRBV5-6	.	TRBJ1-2	CASSLADGPTNYGYTF	TGTGCCAGCAGCTTGGCCGACGGGCCCACAAACTATGGCTACACCTTC
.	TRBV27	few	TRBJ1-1	CASSYFRGGTEAFF	TGTGCCAGCAGCTATTTCAGGGGTGGCACTGAAGCTTTCTTT
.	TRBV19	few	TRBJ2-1	CASSPSLSGGEQFF	TGTGCCAGTAGCCCCTCCCTTAGCGGTGGTGAGCAGTTCTTC
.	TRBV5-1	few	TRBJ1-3	CASTSSGNTIYF	TGCGCCAGCACGAGCTCTGGAAACACCATATATTTT
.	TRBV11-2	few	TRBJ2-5	CASGGSQETQYF	TGTGCCAGCGGGGGGAGCCAAGAGACCCAGTACTTC
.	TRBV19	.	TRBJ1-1	CASSIGAGMNTEAFF	TGTGCCAGTAGTATAGGGGCGGGGATGAACACTGAAGCTTTCTTT
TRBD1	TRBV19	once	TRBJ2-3	CASSIGTGSDTQYF	TGTGCCAGTAGTATAGGGACAGGGTCAGATACGCAGTATTTT
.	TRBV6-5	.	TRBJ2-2	CASTYGEGEGGELFF	TGTGCCAGCACCTACGGCGAGGGTGAAGGCGGGGAGCTGTTTTTT
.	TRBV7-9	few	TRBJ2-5	CASSYRGYQETQYF	TGTGCCAGCAGCTACCGGGGGTACCAAGAGACCCAGTACTTC
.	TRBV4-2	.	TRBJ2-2	CASSQDTGANTGELFF	TGTGCCAGCAGCCAAGATACCGGGGCGAACACCGGGGAGCTGTTTTTT
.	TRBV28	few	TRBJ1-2	CASSIAPSDGYTF	TGTGCCAGCAGTATCGCCCCATCGGACGGCTACACCTTC
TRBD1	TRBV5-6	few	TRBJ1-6	CASSQGQGAYSPLHF	TGTGCCAGCAGCCAGGGACAGGGGGCTTATTCACCCCTCCACTTT
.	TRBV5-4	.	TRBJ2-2	CASSPTSTGELFF	TGTGCCAGCAGTCCTACTAGCACCGGGGAGCTGTTTTTT
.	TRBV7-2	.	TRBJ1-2	CASTLRGNYGYTF	TGTGCCAGCACTCTCCGGGGAAACTATGGCTACACCTTC
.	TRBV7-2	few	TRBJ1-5	CASSLVVGDQPQHF	TGTGCCAGCAGCTTAGTAGTGGGGGATCAGCCCCAGCATTTT
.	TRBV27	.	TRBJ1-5	CASSATASYSNQPQHF	TGTGCCAGCAGTGCGACAGCCTCTTATAGCAATCAGCCCCAGCATTTT
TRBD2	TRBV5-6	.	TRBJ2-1	CASSFGTSGGANEQFF	TGTGCCAGCAGCTTCGGAACTAGCGGGGGGGCAAATGAGCAGTTCTTC
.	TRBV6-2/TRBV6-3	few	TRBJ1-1	CASSYSETAEAFF	TGTGCCAGCAGTTACTCCGAGACGGCTGAAGCTTTCTTT
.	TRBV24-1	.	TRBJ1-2	CATSTGNYGYTF	TGTGCCACCAGTACAGGGAACTATGGCTACACCTTC
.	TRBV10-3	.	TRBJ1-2	CAISESIRSYGYTF	TGTGCCATCAGTGAGTCCATCCGGAGCTATGGCTACACCTTC
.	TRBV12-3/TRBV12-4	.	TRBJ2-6	CASREGSGANVLTF	TGTGCCAGCAGGGAGGGCTCTGGGGCCAACGTCCTGACTTTC
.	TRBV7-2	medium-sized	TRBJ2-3	CASSLAPRLRQTQYF	TGTGCCAGCAGCTTAGCTCCACGGCTCAGACAGACGCAGTATTTT
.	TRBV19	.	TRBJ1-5	CASSMNLGFNQPQHF	TGTGCCAGTAGTATGAACTTAGGGTTTAATCAGCCCCAGCATTTT
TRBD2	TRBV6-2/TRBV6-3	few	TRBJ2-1	CASSFSGGAADEQFF	TGTGCCAGCAGTTTTAGCGGGGGGGCTGCGGATGAGCAGTTCTTC
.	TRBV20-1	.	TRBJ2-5	CSASPIQETQYF	TGCAGTGCTAGCCCAATTCAAGAGACCCAGTACTTC
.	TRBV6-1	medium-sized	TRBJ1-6	CASARWRSPLHF	TGTGCCAGCGCGAGGTGGCGTTCACCCCTCCACTTT
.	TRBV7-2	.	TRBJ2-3	CASSPNRGDTQYF	TGTGCCAGCAGCCCAAATAGGGGAGATACGCAGTATTTT
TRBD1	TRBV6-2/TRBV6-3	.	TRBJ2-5	CASSPGTGDQETQYF	TGTGCCAGCAGCCCCGGGACAGGGGACCAAGAGACCCAGTACTTC
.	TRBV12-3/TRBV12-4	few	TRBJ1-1	CASKTGLAEAFF	TGTGCCAGCAAAACAGGGCTTGCTGAAGCTTTCTTT
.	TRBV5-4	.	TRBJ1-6	CASSLRLGGRSYNSPLHF	TGTGCCAGCAGCTTGAGGTTGGGGGGACGCTCCTATAATTCACCCCTCCACTTT
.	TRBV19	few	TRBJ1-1	CASSILDSPEAFF	TGTGCCAGTAGTATACTCGACAGTCCTGAAGCTTTCTTT
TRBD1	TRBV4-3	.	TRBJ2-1	CASSQDPGGYNEQFF	TGCGCCAGCAGCCAAGATCCAGGGGGCTACAATGAGCAGTTCTTC
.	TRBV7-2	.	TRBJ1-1	CASSQEWGATFMNTEAFF	TGCGCCAGCAGCCAAGAATGGGGGGCGACGTTCATGAACACTGAAGCTTTCTTT
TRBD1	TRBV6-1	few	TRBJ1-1	CASTVDRAYTEAFF	TGTGCCAGCACTGTAGACAGGGCCTACACTGAAGCTTTCTTT
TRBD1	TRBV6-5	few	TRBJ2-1	CASRRDRGPYNEQFF	TGTGCCAGCAGGCGGGACAGGGGGCCCTACAATGAGCAGTTCTTC
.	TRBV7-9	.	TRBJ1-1	CASSFGSSAEAFF	TGTGCCAGCAGCTTCGGGTCCTCCGCTGAAGCTTTCTTT
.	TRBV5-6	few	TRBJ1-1	CASSLELMNTEAFF	TGTGCCAGCAGCCTAGAGCTGATGAACACTGAAGCTTTCTTT
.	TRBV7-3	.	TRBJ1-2	CASSLTGGASYTF	TGTGCCAGCAGCTTAACGGGGGGCGCGAGCTACACCTTC
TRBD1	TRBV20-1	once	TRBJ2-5	CSAGGQAEETQYF	TGCAGTGCTGGGGGACAGGCGGAAGAGACCCAGTACTTC
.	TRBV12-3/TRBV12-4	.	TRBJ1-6	CASSPTLTGSPLHF	TGTGCCAGCAGCCCTACACTAACAGGGTCACCCCTCCACTTT
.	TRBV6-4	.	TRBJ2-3	CASSPWTDTQYF	TGTGCCAGCAGCCCATGGACAGATACGCAGTATTTT
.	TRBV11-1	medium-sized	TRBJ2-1	CASSLPGDYNEQFF	TGTGCCAGCAGCTTGCCCGGGGATTACAATGAGCAGTTCTTC
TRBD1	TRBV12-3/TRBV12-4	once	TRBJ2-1	CASSLPGQGTYNEQFF	TGTGCCAGCAGCCTCCCGGGACAGGGCACCTACAATGAGCAGTTCTTC
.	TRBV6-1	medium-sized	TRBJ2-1	CASSDSGESYNEQFF	TGTGCCAGCAGTGATTCCGGGGAGTCCTACAATGAGCAGTTCTTC
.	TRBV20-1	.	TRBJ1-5	CSASLVNQPQHF	TGCAGTGCTAGTCTAGTTAATCAGCCCCAGCATTTT
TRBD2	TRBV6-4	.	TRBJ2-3	CASSPSTSAAGADTQYF	TGTGCCAGCAGTCCATCGACTAGCGCGGCCGGGGCAGATACGCAGTATTTT
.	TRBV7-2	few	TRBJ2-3	CASSLARGDTQYF	TGTGCCAGCAGCTTAGCGCGAGGAGATACGCAGTATTTT